The 24 T cell receptor beta chains below come from one sample, sequenced in a study of blood T cell repertoires in COVID-19. The assay was immunoSEQ multiplex PCR, and TCRdb's table has in-frame clones only and misses some. The table shows about 200,000 clones, with around three quarters occurring only once. Sequences were obtained from peripheral blood. Receptor source: an older woman with acute or convalescent COVID-19.

The chain combines TRBV3-1 (or the pseudogene TRBV3-2) with TRBJ2-7; 10 nucleotides align to TRBD2. Germline V gene sequence: CDR1 LGHDT, CDR2 YNNKEL (reference sequence). The CDR3 spans 15 residues. The V and J ends lost 1 base and 6 bases, in that order; junction bases with no gene match: 6. CDR3 residues: CASSQGPAGGGEQYF. CDR3 DNA sequence: TGTGCCAGCAGCCAAGGTCCAGCGGGAGGGGGCGAGCAGTACTTC.

The rearrangement uses TRBV5-1 and TRBJ2-2, with 8 bases fitting TRBD2. V lost 1 base, J lost 0 bases, and 5 bases stayed unmatched. The germline CDR1 and CDR2 sequences are SGHRS and YFSETQ. This CDR3 contains 17 residues. As DNA, the CDR3 is TGCGCCAGCAGCTTGCCCACTAGCGGTCCGAACACCGGGGAGCTGTTTTTT. Protein product: CASSLPTSGPNTGELFF.

The rearrangement uses TRBV18 and TRBJ1-4, with 8 bases that match TRBD1. With V trimmed by 4 bases and J by 6 bases, 1 base remained unmatched. The CDR3 sequence is 13 residues long. In germline, CDR1 is KGHSH, CDR2 LQKENI. The CDR3 protein is CASSQGQDEKLFF. CDR3 coding DNA: TGTGCCAGCTCACAGGGACAGGATGAAAAACTGTTTTTT.

The chain combines TRBV2 with TRBJ2-7; tentatively, D is TRBD2 (6 bases). Germline assignment: CDR1 SNHLY and CDR2 FYNNEI. The CDR3 totals 15 residues. V lost 3 bases and J lost 1, with 13 bases in between. CDR3: CASSDGGRGSYEQYF. CDR3 sequence (DNA): TGTGCCAGCAGTGACGGAGGGAGAGGGTCCTACGAGCAGTACTTC.

V gene TRBV3-1 (or the pseudogene TRBV3-2) combines with J gene TRBJ1-1; a possible D gene is TRBD1 (6 bases). Trimming cost V 4 bases and J 1 base, with 7 bases left between them. Germline CDR1 LGHDT, CDR2 YNNKEL (reference sequence). The CDR3 is 13 residues long. In DNA form, the CDR3 reads TGTGCCAGCAGCCCGGGACAGAACACTGAAGCTTTCTTT. Amino acid sequence: CASSPGQNTEAFF.

The DNA for the CDR3 is TGTGCCAGCAGCCCTCAGGGACTAGCGGACACAGATACGCAGTATTTT. Protein sequence: CASSPQGLADTDTQYF. J is TRBJ2-3 and V is TRBV7-2, with TRBD2 identical over 11 bases. V was clipped by 5 bases and J by 2 bases; unmatched bases: 6. Germline V gene data show CDR1 as SGHTA and CDR2 as FQGNSA. The CDR3 spans 16 residues.

The V and J genes are TRBV25-1 and TRBJ1-2; D not certain. V lost 3 bases and J 2 bases, leaving 16 bases between the germline ends. The CDR3 covers 16 residues. Germline V CDR1 and CDR2: MGHDK, SYGVNS. CDR3 residues: CASSDTPGRGNYGYTF. The CDR3 nucleotides are TGTGCCAGCAGTGACACCCCGGGTAGAGGGAACTATGGCTACACCTTC.

This clone was observed once. V gene TRBV30 combines with J gene TRBJ1-3; D call uncertain. Germline V gene lookup returns CDR1 GTSNPN and CDR2 SVGIG (reference sequence). This CDR3 spans 14 amino acids. V was shortened by 2 bases and J by 2 bases, with 10 bases between the two germline ends. DNA of the CDR3: TGTGCCTGGAGTATCTCAGGTACTGGAAACACCATATATTTT. Translated, it gives CAWSISGTGNTIYF. The full variable domain, rest sourced from reference TRBV30 and TRBJ1-3, is SQTIHQWPATLVQPVGSPLSLECTVEGTSNPNLYWYRQAAGRGLQLLFYSVGIGQISSEVPQNLSASRPQDRQFILSSKKLLLSDSGFYLCAWSISGTGNTIYFGEGSWLTVV.

This clone was observed once. The chain recombines TRBV19 with TRBJ2-3, with D possibly TRBD2 on 5 matching bases. With 7 bases removed from V and 0 bases from J, the gap between germline ends came to 11 bases. This CDR3 region has 14 residues. Germline V gene sequence: CDR1 LNHDA, CDR2 SQIVND (reference sequence). The CDR3 DNA reads TGTGCCAGTAAAACGGGAAGAAGCACAGATACGCAGTATTTT. It yields the protein CASKTGRSTDTQYF.

The table lists this clone with a count of one. The V call is TRBV27, the J call TRBJ2-7, with TRBD1 as a possible D gene (6 bases). V lost 4 bases and J lost 3, with 16 bases in between. The CDR3 length is 15 residues. Germline V gene data show CDR1 as MNHEY and CDR2 as SMNVEV (reference sequence). In DNA, the CDR3 is TGTGCCAGCAGTTCTACAGGGTTTGCGGGCTACGAGCAGTACTTC. Its protein is CASSSTGFAGYEQYF.

The chain is built from TRBV5-1 and TRBJ2-5; 7 bases are a match to TRBD1. V trimming: 1 base; J trimming: 3 bases; junction bases outside the gene matches: 3. The length of the CDR3 is 14 residues. Germline CDR1 reads SGHRS; CDR2 reads YFSETQ. CDR3 DNA: TGCGCCAGCAGCTTGACAGGGGCTGAAGAGACCCAGTACTTC. Translated: CASSLTGAEETQYF. Based on the CDR3 plus reference TRBV5-1 and TRBJ2-5, the full variable domain is KAGVTQTPRYLIKTRGQQVTLSCSPISGHRSVSWYQQTPGQGLQFLFEYFSETQRNKGNFPGRFSGRQFSNSRSEMNVSTLELGDSALYLCASSLTGAEETQYFGPGTRLLVL.

The chain is built from TRBV7-2 and TRBJ2-1; 14 bases match TRBD2. The CDR3 runs to 15 residues. The V segment lost 4 bases and the J segment 9 bases; nucleotides outside the gene matches: 5. Germline V gene lookup returns CDR1 SGHTA and CDR2 FQGNSA. The DNA of the CDR3 is TGTGCCAGCAGCTACGAGGGACTAGCGGGAGCTGAGCAGTTCTTC. It translates to CASSYEGLAGAEQFF.

This chain joins TRBV5-1 and TRBJ1-6, with D perhaps TRBD1 (6 bases). CDR1 and CDR2 from the germline V gene are SGHRS and YFSETQ. There are 15 residues in the CDR3. V was pared by 0 bases and J by 8 bases, with 12 bases between. CDR3 sequence: CASSLAWTEDSPLHF. CDR3 in DNA: TGCGCCAGCAGCTTGGCCTGGACAGAGGATTCACCCCTCCACTTT.

The rearrangement uses TRBV27 and TRBJ1-2; no reliable D call. The V end lost 3 bases, the J end lost 1 base, and 9 bases lay between the germline ends. Germline CDR1 MNHEY, CDR2 SMNVEV (reference sequence). The CDR3 runs 14 residues. The CDR3 DNA follows: TGTGCCAGCAGTTTCATAGAGTATAACTATGGCTACACCTTC. Translating gives CASSFIEYNYGYTF.

The V gene is TRBV7-9, the J gene TRBJ1-3; D remains ambiguous. The CDR3 is 13 residues long. The V end was cut by 7 bases, the J end by 1 base, with 8 bases between. Per germline, CDR1 SEHNR and CDR2 FQNEAQ (reference sequence). For the CDR3, the DNA is TGTGCCAGCAAAGGGAGATCTGGAAACACCATATATTTT. This codes for CASKGRSGNTIYF.

As regards this clone: One junction end disagrees with the germline gene, perhaps due to a read error. This chain connects TRBV10-3 to TRBJ2-3; D is uncertain. Germline CDR1 and CDR2: ENHRY and SYGVKD. The CDR3 is made up of 14 amino acids. CDR3 in DNA: TGTGCCATAAGTGCCAGGCCGCAAGGAGATACGCAGTATTTT. Translation gives CAISARPQGDTQYF.

V is TRBV5-1 and J is TRBJ1-4; TRBD1 matches 7 bases. The CDR3 runs to 15 residues. V was clipped by 0 bases and J by 2 bases; unmatched bases: 1. In germline, CDR1 is SGHRS, CDR2 YFSETQ. CDR3 coding DNA: TGCGCCAGCAGCTTGGAGGGGGCTACTAATGAAAAACTGTTTTTT. Residues: CASSLEGATNEKLFF.

The J gene is TRBJ2-5, the V gene TRBV10-3, with 11 nucleotides matching TRBD1. V shed 4 bases, J shed 3 bases, and the junction held 4 bases outside the gene matches. The CDR3 runs 15 residues. The germline gives CDR1 ENHRY, CDR2 SYGVKD. CDR3 in DNA: TGTGCCATCAGTGGAGGGACAGGGGGAAAAGAGACCCAGTACTTC. Protein product: CAISGGTGGKETQYF.

The chain has TRBV18 and TRBJ2-1; 8 nucleotides line up with TRBD2. In germline, CDR1 is KGHSH, CDR2 LQKENI. The CDR3 is 14 residues long. V lost 2 bases, J lost 5 bases, and 2 bases stayed unmatched. In DNA, the CDR3 is TGTGCCAGCTCACCAGGACTAGCCAACAATGAGCAGTTCTTC. This translates into CASSPGLANNEQFF.

J is TRBJ1-1 and V is TRBV30, with 8 bases fitting TRBD1. This CDR3 has 14 residues. Germline V gives CDR1 GTSNPN, CDR2 SVGIG (reference sequence). V lost 5 bases and J lost 1; bases outside the gene matches: 6. The CDR3, as DNA: TGTGCCTGGGGACCAGGGGGCACGAACACTGAAGCTTTCTTT. It encodes CAWGPGGTNTEAFF.

The chain employs TRBV18 and TRBJ2-3, with a weak D call TRBD2 (5 bases). The length of the CDR3 is 14 residues. The V end was cut by 3 bases, the J end by 4 bases, with 11 bases between. CDR1 is KGHSH and CDR2 is LQKENI in the germline V gene. CDR3 sequence: CASSPTIASDTQYF. The DNA of the CDR3 is TGTGCCAGCTCACCGACTATCGCATCAGATACGCAGTATTTT.

J is TRBJ1-4 and V is TRBV5-4; weak D call: TRBD1 (5 bases). CDR3 length: 13 residues. Germline CDR1 reads SGHNT; CDR2 reads YYREEE (reference sequence). V dropped 0 bases and J dropped 8 bases, with 8 bases sitting between them. CDR3 protein: CASSLAGGEKLFF. In DNA, the CDR3 is TGTGCCAGCAGCTTGGCCGGGGGGGAAAAACTGTTTTTT.

The chain recombines TRBV2 with TRBJ2-7; 11 bases are a match to TRBD2. Per germline, CDR1 SNHLY and CDR2 FYNNEI. The CDR3 spans 13 residues. Trimming cost V 7 bases and J 7 bases; bases outside gene matches: 6. The CDR3 DNA reads as TGTGCCAGCACCAGACTAGCGGGGTCTGAGCAGTACTTC. Translating it yields CASTRLAGSEQYF.

The CDR3 sequence is CASSYDRNNSPLHF. The CDR3 DNA is TGTGCCAGCAGTTACGACAGAAATAATTCACCCCTCCACTTT. This rearrangement joins TRBV6-5 to TRBJ1-6; perhaps TRBD1 as D (5 bases). Germline V CDR1 and CDR2: MNHEY, SVGAGI. The CDR3 covers 14 residues. V lost 2 bases, J lost 5 bases, and 7 bases lay in between.